The text below deals with one T cell receptor beta chain. The authors amplified TCR beta CDR3 from genomic DNA using two-round multiplex PCR. First-round PCR used primers specific to each TRBV and TRBJ gene. TCRdb passed the multiplex PCR reads through MiXCR, listing each CDR3 protein once. This sample has over 11,000 distinct CDR3 sequences, with around 27% found just once. Peripheral blood, in roughly 6-milliliter volumes, was drawn at each of two time points. These data come from a study of prognosis after radiotherapy for stage I lung cancer. Study background: Patients with non-small cell lung cancer were all judged medically inoperable.

Trimming left V 7 bases short and J 2 bases short, with 24 bases between. Germline values: CDR1 SGHTA, CDR2 FQGTGA. This CDR3 spans 18 amino acids. The starting material was PBMCs, obtained before or after stereotactic body radiation therapy (not recorded which). The TCR originated in a donor aged 50 or older with non-small cell lung cancer. The rearrangement uses TRBV7-3 and TRBJ1-5, with no clear D. In DNA form, the CDR3 reads TGTGCCAGCAATCTCCCAGGTTCGGCCCGCGTAGGCAATCAGCCCCAGCATTTT. This translates into CASNLPGSARVGNQPQHF.